The 13 T cell receptor beta chains given below trace back to one sample, sequenced in a study of breast tumors, draining lymph nodes, adjacent tissues. TCRdb re-called the multiplex PCR reads with MiXCR, one entry per CDR3 protein. The repertoire holds roughly 70,000 distinct CDR3 sequences, less than 50% seen once, with roughly 8.1% in the top ten. The sequenced material came from breast tumor tissue. The receptors stem from a female donor with breast cancer. Some clones in this sample may be carry-over from other donors' samples.

This chain connects TRBV29-1 to TRBJ2-1; 10 bases map to TRBD2. This CDR3 is 16 amino acids long. CDR1 is SQVTM and CDR2 is ANQGSEA in the germline V gene. V shed 4 bases and J 7 bases; nucleotides not matched to a gene: 13. CDR3 bases: TGCAGCGTTGGACAGGGAGCGGGAGGGCGTGGTAATGAGCAGTTCTTC. Its protein is CSVGQGAGGRGNEQFF.

V is TRBV5-4 and J is TRBJ2-3, with 11 bases that match TRBD2. The J segment lost 4 bases and the V segment lost 4 bases, leaving 8 bases of the junction unmatched. Per germline, CDR1 SGHNT and CDR2 YYREEE (reference sequence). The CDR3 runs 16 residues. As DNA, the CDR3 is TGTGCCAGCAGCCAAGGGGGTAGCGGGGGGGCAGATACGCAGTATTTT. This translates into CASSQGGSGGADTQYF.

The chain is built from TRBV13 and TRBJ1-5; the match to TRBD1 covers 8 bases. The length of the CDR3 is 15 residues. Germline CDR1 reads PRHDT; CDR2 reads FYEKMQ (reference sequence). V lost 0 bases and J lost 7; bases outside the gene matches: 5. For the CDR3, the DNA is TGTGCCAGCAGCTTAGGGACAGGGGTCGGGCAGCCCCAGCATTTT. The encoded protein is CASSLGTGVGQPQHF.

The chain links TRBV19 to TRBJ1-2; the D gene is possibly TRBD1 (5 bases). V lost 9 bases and J 4 bases, leaving 21 bases between the germline ends. The germline CDR1 and CDR2 sequences are LNHDA and SQIVND (reference sequence). The CDR3 runs 15 residues. CDR3 region: CASTLRRGTGYGYTF. The CDR3, as DNA: TGTGCCAGCACTTTGCGGCGTGGGACGGGCTATGGCTACACCTTC. The full variable domain, completed using reference TRBV19 and TRBJ1-2, is DGGITQSPKYLFRKEGQNVTLSCEQNLNHDAMYWYRQDPGQGLRLIYYSQIVNDFQKGDIAEGYSVSREKKESFPLTVTSAQKNPTAFYLCASTLRRGTGYGYTFGSGTRLTVV.

This clonotype was seen at least ten times. The chain links TRBV12-3 or TRBV12-4 to TRBJ2-2; 10 bases align to TRBD2. V gave up 3 bases and J gave up 7 bases; unmatched junction bases: 8. CDR3 length equals 16 residues. CDR3 sequence reads: CASSFTPSGSGGELFF. DNA of the CDR3: TGTGCCAGCAGTTTTACCCCTAGCGGGAGTGGCGGGGAGCTGTTTTTT.

The chain employs TRBV20-1 and TRBJ1-6; 9 bases match TRBD1. The CDR3 covers 16 residues. The germline CDR1 and CDR2 sequences are DFQATT and SNEGSKA (reference sequence). The V and J ends lost 5 bases and 6 bases, in that order; junction bases with no gene match: 11. CDR3 residues: CSARKQGASGNSPLHF. The CDR3 coding sequence is TGCAGTGCTCGTAAACAGGGGGCTTCGGGTAATTCACCCCTCCACTTT.

The V and J genes are TRBV20-1 and TRBJ2-3, with D possibly TRBD2 on 6 matching bases. CDR1 and CDR2 from the germline V gene are DFQATT and SNEGSKA (reference sequence). The CDR3 has 14 amino acids. V gave up 1 base and J gave up 0 bases, with 8 bases separating them. DNA for the CDR3: TGCAGTGCTAGAGTTCGGGGGAGCACAGATACGCAGTATTTT. It yields the protein CSARVRGSTDTQYF.

Ten or more counts support this clonotype. Just one base apart from a much larger clone, this may be a read error. The J gene is TRBJ2-5, the V gene TRBV20-1; 11 bases fit TRBD2. V lost 1 base, J lost 4 bases, and 11 bases stayed unmatched. The CDR3 is made up of 17 amino acids. Germline lookup yields CDR1 DFQATT and CDR2 SNEGSKA (reference sequence). The CDR3 loop reads CSARAWGLAAGPETQYF. The DNA for the CDR3 is TGCAGTGCTAGAGCTTGGGGACTAGCGGCGGGGCCAGAGACCCAGTACTTC.

This clonotype was picked up many times. This chain connects TRBV5-1 to TRBJ2-7; maybe TRBD2 (6 bases). V dropped 5 bases and J dropped 2 bases, with 11 bases sitting between them. Germline CDR1 reads SGHRS; CDR2 reads YFSETQ. This CDR3 is 13 amino acids long. CDR3 in DNA: TGCGCCAGCAGTTCGGCGGGGACCTACGAGCAGTACTTC. It translates to CASSSAGTYEQYF.

This clonotype was observed many times. This chain connects TRBV6-6 to TRBJ2-7; D might be TRBD2 (5 bases). V dropped 2 bases and J dropped 6 bases, with 5 bases sitting between them. There are 11 residues in the CDR3. Germline assignment: CDR1 MNHNY and CDR2 SVGAGI (reference sequence). Written as DNA, the CDR3 is TGTGCCAGCAGTTACCGGGGCGAGCAGTACTTC. Its translation is CASSYRGEQYF.

Ten or more counts support this clonotype. The gene calls are TRBV15 and TRBJ1-6; 7 nucleotides agree with TRBD1. J was trimmed by 7 bases and V by 0 bases; bases with no gene match: 12. The germline CDR1 and CDR2 sequences are LNHNV and YYDKDF (reference sequence). The CDR3 has 18 residues. The CDR3 DNA follows: TGTGCCACCAGCAGAGATCCGTACAGGGGCATCTGGAATTCACCCCTCCACTTT. It encodes CATSRDPYRGIWNSPLHF.

The chain has TRBV3-1 and TRBJ1-6, with 10 bases fitting TRBD1. The length of the CDR3 is 15 residues. The trim removed 4 bases at V and 7 bases at J, leaving 4 bases unmatched. Looked up from germline, CDR1 is LGHDT and CDR2 is YNNKEL (reference sequence). The CDR3 sequence is CASSLRTGGNSPLHF. The CDR3 nucleotides read TGTGCCAGCAGCCTCCGGACAGGGGGGAATTCACCCCTCCACTTT.

This clonotype was detected only a few times. The rearrangement links TRBV20-1 to TRBJ1-1; D perhaps matches TRBD1 (6 bases). The CDR3 spans 13 residues. The germline V gene has CDR1 DFQATT and CDR2 SNEGSKA (reference sequence). V shed 3 bases and J shed 1 base, with 9 bases lying between them. CDR3 amino acids: CSASPGQNTEAFF. The CDR3 region has the DNA TGCAGTGCTAGCCCGGGACAGAACACTGAAGCTTTCTTT.